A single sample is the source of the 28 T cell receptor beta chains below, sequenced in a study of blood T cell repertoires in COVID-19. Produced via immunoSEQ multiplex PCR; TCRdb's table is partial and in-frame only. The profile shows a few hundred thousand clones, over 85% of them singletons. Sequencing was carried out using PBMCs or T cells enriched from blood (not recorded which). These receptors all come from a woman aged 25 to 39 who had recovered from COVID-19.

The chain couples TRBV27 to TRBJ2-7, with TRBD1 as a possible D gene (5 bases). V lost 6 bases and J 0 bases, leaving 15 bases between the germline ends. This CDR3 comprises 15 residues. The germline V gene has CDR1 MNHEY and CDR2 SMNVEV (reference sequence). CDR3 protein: CASRSPSGFSYEQYF. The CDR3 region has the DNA TGTGCCAGCAGATCCCCTTCAGGGTTCTCCTACGAGCAGTACTTC.

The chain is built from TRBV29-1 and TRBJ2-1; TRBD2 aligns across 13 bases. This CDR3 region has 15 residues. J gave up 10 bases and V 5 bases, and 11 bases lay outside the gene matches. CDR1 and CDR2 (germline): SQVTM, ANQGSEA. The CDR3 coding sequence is TGCAGCGTTACCACACTAGCGGGAGGGCTTGGGGAGCAGTTCTTC. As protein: CSVTTLAGGLGEQFF.

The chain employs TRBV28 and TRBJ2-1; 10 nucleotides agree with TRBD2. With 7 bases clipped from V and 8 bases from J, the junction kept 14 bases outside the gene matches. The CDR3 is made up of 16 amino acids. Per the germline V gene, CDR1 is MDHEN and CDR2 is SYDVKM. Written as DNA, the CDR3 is TGTGCCAGCACTCCGGGGCTAGCGGGAGTAAGGTATGAGCAGTTCTTC. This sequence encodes CASTPGLAGVRYEQFF.

CDR3 in amino acids: CASSYNRGGGANVLTF. In nucleotides, the CDR3 is TGTGCCAGCAGTTATAACAGGGGTGGTGGGGCCAACGTCCTGACTTTC. This sequence joins TRBV6-2 or TRBV6-3 and TRBJ2-6; TRBD1 matches at 7 bases. Germline V gene lookup returns CDR1 MNHEY and CDR2 SVGEGT. The CDR3 has 16 residues. Losses at the gene ends were 3 bases for V and 3 bases for J; bases not matched to a gene: 5.

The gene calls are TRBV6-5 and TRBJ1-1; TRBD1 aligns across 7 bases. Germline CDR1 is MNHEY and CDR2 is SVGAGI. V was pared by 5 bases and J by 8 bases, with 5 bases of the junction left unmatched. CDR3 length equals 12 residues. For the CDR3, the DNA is TGTGCCAGCAGTACGACAGGGAGAGAAGCTTTCTTT. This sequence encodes CASSTTGREAFF.

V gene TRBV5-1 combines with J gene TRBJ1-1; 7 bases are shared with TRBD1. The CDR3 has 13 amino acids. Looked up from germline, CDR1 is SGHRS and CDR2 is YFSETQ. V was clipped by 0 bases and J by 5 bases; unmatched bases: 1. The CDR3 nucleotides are TGCGCCAGCAGCTTGGAACAGGGGACTGAAGCTTTCTTT. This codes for CASSLEQGTEAFF.

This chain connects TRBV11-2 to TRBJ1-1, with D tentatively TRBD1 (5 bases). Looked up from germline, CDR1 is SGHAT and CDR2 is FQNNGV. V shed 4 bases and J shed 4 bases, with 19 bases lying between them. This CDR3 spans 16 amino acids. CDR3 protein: CASSSPHRYLGTEAFF. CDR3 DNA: TGTGCCAGCAGCTCCCCCCACAGGTACCTTGGCACTGAAGCTTTCTTT.

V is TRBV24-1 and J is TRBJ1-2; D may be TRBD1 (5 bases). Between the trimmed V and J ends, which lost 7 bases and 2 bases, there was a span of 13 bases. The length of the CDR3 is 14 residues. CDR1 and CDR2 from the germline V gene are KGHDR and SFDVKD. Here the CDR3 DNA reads TGTGCCACCAGACCCACGGGGGGGAACTATGGCTACACCTTC. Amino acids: CATRPTGGNYGYTF.

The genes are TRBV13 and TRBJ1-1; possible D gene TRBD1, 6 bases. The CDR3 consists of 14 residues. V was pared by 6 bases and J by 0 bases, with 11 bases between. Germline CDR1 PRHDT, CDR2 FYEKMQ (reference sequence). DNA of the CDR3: TGTGCCAGCAGTCGGACAGAGATGAACACTGAAGCTTTCTTT. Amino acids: CASSRTEMNTEAFF.

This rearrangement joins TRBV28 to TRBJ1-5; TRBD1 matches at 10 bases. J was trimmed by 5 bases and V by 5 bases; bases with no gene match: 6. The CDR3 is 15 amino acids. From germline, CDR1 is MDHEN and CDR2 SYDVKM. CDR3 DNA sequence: TGTGCCAGCAGTGTTTCAGGACAGGGGGATCAGCCCCAGCATTTT. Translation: CASSVSGQGDQPQHF.

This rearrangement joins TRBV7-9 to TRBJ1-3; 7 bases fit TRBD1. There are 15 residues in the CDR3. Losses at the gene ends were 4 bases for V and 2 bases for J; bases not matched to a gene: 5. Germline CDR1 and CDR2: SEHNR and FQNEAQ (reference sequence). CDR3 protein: CASSSQGQPGNTIYF. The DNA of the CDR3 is TGTGCCAGCAGCTCACAGGGGCAACCTGGAAACACCATATATTTT. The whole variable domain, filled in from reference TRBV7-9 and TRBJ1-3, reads DTGVSQNPRHKITKRGQNVTFRCDPISEHNRLYWYRQTLGQGPEFLTYFQNEAQLEKSRLLSDRFSAERPKGSFSTLEIQRTEQGDSAMYLCASSSQGQPGNTIYFGEGSWLTVV.

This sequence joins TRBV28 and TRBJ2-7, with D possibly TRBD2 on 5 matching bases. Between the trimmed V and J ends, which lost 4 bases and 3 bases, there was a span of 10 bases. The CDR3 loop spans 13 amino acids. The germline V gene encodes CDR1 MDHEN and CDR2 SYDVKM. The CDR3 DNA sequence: TGTGCCAGCAGTTCGCCAGCGGTCTACGAGCAGTACTTC. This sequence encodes CASSSPAVYEQYF. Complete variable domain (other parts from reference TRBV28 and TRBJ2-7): DVKVTQSSRYLVKRTGEKVFLECVQDMDHENMFWYRQDPGLGLRLIYFSYDVKMKEKGDIPEGYSVSREKKERFSLILESASTNQTSMYLCASSSPAVYEQYFGPGTRLTVT.

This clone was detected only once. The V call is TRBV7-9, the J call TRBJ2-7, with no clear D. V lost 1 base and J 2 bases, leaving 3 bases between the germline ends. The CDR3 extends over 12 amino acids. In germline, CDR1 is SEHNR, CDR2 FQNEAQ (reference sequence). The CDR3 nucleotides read TGTGCCAGCAGCTTAGAGCCCTACGAGCAGTACTTC. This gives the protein CASSLEPYEQYF.

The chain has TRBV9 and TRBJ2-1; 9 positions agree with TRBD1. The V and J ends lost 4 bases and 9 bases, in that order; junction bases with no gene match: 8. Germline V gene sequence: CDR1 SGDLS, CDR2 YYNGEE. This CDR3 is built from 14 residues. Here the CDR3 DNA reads TGTGCCAGCAGCTTCCGGGACAGGGAAGGTGAGCAGTTCTTC. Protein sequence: CASSFRDREGEQFF.

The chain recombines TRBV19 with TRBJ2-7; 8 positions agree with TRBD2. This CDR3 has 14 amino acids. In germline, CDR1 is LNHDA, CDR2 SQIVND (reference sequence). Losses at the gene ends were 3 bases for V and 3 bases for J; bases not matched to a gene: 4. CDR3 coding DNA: TGTGCCAGTAGTATGGGACTAGTCGGCTACGAGCAGTACTTC. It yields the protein CASSMGLVGYEQYF.

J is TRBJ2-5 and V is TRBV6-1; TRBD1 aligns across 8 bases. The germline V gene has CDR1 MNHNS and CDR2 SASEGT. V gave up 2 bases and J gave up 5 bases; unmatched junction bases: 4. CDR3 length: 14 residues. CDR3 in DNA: TGTGCCAGCAGTGAAAGGGACAGGACTGAGACCCAGTACTTC. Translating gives CASSERDRTETQYF.

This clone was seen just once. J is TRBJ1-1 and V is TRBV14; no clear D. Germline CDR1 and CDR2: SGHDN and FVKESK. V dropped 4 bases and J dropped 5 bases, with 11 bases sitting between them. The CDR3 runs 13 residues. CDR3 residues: CASSRELATEAFF. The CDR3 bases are TGTGCCAGCAGCCGGGAGCTAGCTACTGAAGCTTTCTTT.

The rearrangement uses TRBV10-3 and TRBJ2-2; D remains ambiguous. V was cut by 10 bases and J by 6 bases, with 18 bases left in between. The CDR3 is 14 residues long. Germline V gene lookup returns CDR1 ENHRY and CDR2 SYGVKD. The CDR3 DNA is TGTGCCACCGTGCCCGGGTTACGCGCCGGGGAGCTGTTTTTT. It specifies CATVPGLRAGELFF.

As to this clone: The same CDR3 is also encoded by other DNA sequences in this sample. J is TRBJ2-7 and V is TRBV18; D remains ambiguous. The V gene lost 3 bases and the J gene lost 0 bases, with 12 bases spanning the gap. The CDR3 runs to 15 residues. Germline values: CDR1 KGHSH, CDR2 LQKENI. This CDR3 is CASSPSQESSYEQYF. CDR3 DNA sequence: TGTGCCAGCTCACCCAGCCAGGAAAGCTCCTACGAGCAGTACTTC.

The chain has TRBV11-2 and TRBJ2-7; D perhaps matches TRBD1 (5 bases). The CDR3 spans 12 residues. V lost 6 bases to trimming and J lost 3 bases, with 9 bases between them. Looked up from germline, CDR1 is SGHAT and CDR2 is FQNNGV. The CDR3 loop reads CASRLQDYEQYF. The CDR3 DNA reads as TGTGCCAGCAGGTTACAGGACTACGAGCAGTACTTC.

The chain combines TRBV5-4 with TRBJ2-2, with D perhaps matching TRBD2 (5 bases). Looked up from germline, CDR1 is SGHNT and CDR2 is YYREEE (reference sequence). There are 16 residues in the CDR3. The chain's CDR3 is CAAAVEPISNTGELFF. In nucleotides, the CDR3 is TGTGCAGCGGCGGTAGAACCAATCTCGAACACCGGGGAGCTGTTTTTT.

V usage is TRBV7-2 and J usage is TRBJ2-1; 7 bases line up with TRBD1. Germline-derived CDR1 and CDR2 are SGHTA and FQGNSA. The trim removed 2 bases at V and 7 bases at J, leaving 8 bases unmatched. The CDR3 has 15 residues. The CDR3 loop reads CASSLQGGAGNEQFF. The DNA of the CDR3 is TGTGCCAGCAGCTTACAAGGGGGCGCCGGGAATGAGCAGTTCTTC.

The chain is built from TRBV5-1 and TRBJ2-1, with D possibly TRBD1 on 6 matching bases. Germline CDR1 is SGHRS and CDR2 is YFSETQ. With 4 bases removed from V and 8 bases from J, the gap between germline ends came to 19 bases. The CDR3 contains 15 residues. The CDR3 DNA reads TGCGCCAGCAGCCCCCGGACAGTAGACCGTGATGAGCAGTTCTTC. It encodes CASSPRTVDRDEQFF.

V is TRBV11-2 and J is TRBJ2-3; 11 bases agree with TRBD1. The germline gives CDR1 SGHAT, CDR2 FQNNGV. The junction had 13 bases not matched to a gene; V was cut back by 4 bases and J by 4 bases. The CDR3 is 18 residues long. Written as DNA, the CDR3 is TGTGCCAGCAGCTCTCGGGACAGGGGGGTAACAGTAGCAGATACGCAGTATTTT. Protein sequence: CASSSRDRGVTVADTQYF.

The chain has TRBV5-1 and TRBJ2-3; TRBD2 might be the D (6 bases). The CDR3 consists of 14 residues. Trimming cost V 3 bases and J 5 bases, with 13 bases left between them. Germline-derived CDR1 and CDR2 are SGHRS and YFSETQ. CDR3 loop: CASSSAYSGDTQYF. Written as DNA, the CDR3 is TGCGCCAGCAGCTCTGCCTATAGCGGAGATACGCAGTATTTT.

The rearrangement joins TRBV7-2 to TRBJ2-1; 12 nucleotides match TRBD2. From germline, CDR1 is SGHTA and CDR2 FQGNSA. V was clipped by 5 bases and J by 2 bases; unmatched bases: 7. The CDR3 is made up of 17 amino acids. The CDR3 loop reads CASSGLAGGRAYNEQFF. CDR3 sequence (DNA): TGTGCCAGCAGCGGGCTAGCGGGAGGGCGAGCCTACAATGAGCAGTTCTTC.

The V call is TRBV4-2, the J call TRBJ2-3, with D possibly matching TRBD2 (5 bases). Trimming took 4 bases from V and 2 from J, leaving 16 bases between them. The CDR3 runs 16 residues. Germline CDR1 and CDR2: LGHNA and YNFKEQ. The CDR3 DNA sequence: TGTGCCAGCAGCCCGTCTCGGGGTATCGACACAGATACGCAGTATTTT. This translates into CASSPSRGIDTDTQYF.

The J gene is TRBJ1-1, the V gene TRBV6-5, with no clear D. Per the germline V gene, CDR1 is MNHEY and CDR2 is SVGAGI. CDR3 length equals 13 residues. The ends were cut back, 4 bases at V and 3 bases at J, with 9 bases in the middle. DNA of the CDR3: TGTGCCAGCAGTTTCGGGGAGTACACTGAAGCTTTCTTT. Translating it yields CASSFGEYTEAFF.